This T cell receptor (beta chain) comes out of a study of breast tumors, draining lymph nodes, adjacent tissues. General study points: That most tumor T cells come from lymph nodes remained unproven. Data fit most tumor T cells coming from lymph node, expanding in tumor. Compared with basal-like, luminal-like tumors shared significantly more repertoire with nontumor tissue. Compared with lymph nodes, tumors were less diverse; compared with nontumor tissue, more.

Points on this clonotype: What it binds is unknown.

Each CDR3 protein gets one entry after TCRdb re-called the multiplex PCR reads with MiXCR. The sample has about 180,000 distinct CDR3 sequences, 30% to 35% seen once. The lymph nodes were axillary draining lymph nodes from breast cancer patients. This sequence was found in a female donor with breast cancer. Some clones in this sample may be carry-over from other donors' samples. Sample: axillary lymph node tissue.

The DNA for the CDR3 is TGCGTTAGCAGCCCCGAAGACCCATCCGGCTACACCTTC. Translation gives CVSSPEDPSGYTF. The gene calls are TRBV5-1 and TRBJ1-2; D remains ambiguous. Per the germline V gene, CDR1 is SGHRS and CDR2 is YFSETQ. The CDR3 runs 13 residues. Full variable domain (rest looked up from reference TRBV5-1 and TRBJ1-2): KAGVTQTPRYLIKTRGQQVTLSCSPISGHRSVSWYQQTPGQGLQFLFEYFSETQRNKGNFPGRFSGRQFSNSRSEMNVSTLELGDSALYLCVSSPEDPSGYTFGSGTRLTVV.